This T cell receptor beta chain was retrieved from a study of shared clonotypes between healthy human individuals (dated by TCRdb to the early 2020s). About the full investigation: The cohort included three men and a couple of women between 18 and 49 years of age. For each donor, three plates each were used for CD4 naive and CD4 memory, two plates were used for CD8 naive, and one plate was used for CD8 memory. The study deeply sequenced blood TCR repertoires of five healthy adults to estimate repertoire size and the extent of clonotype sharing between individuals. To increase sequencing depth and limit assay-specific biases, different laboratories used diverse techniques to prepare libraries and sequence TCR repertoires. Between about 0.85 and 9.5 billion PBMCs per donor were obtained by leukapheresis.

Healthy HIV-negative adults with no recently reported acute infections or vaccinations were included as donors. Only Caucasian adults living in Nashville, Tennessee, USA were represented among the donors. CD4+ T cells were enriched through magnetic negative selection, after which naive cells were positively selected on CD45RA and the remaining negative fraction served as the memory subset. After blood collection by leukapheresis, PBMCs were isolated using Ficoll-Histopaque density gradient centrifugation and then cryopreserved in the vapor phase of liquid nitrogen. Analytical flow cytometry was used to check the purity and quantity of every magnetically sorted T cell population. From each sorted fraction, genomic DNA was isolated and quantified by UV absorbance on a Nanodrop 2000c. Study-level results and caveats: Because the study included only a small number of donors, the genetic and exposure-history diversity represented was limited. Even with the large sequencing depth, rarefaction of the sorted-subset datasets indicated that sequencing was incomplete. Naive subsets generally had larger estimated clonotype richness than memory subsets did. When several donors were compared, the shared fraction of clonotypes was approximately 5% for naive CD4, 3% to 4% for naive CD8, 2% to 2.5% for memory CD4, and 0.3% to 0.5% for memory CD8. Higher generation probabilities were observed for clonotypes shared by all four sorted-subset donors than for non-shared clonotypes. Based on pairwise subsampling, the degree of clonotype sharing among donors was expected to be affected by sequencing depth. Only blood was sampled, and tissue TCR repertoires likely differ from those in blood.

Using the deep immunoSEQ assay, multiplex PCR amplified TCR CDR3 regions from genomic DNA. Extracted genomic DNA from each cell subset was spread evenly across all wells of several immunoSEQ 96-well plates, with each plate serving as a replicate. For sorted subsets, approximately 200 ng of genomic DNA, equivalent to around 30,000 T cell genomes, went into each replicate PCR. Purified libraries were measured with a Qubit 3.0 fluorometer, size-checked on a Bioanalyzer 2100, and measured again with the KAPA Library Quantification kit. Every immunoSEQ 96-well plate was sequenced on a dedicated single-read 150-cycle Illumina NextSeq 550 flow cell. Per the source publication's procedure: Because the immunoSEQ output included only junctional sequences and no quality scores, the filtering could not be the same as the filtering used for full-length reads. Sequences were annotated with PyIR, a Python wrapper for IgBLAST v1.9, and V/J genes and CDR3 were assigned using IMGT germline references. Reads with weak V/J assignments (E-value above 1e-6), missing CDR3, stop codons, out-of-frame junctions, or ambiguous translated residues were removed. V3J clonotypes were defined as sequences sharing an identical inferred V gene, J gene, and CDR3 amino acid sequence. The percentage overlap between two repertoires was calculated by dividing the number of shared unique clonotypes by the size of the smaller repertoire. Richness of each repertoire was evaluated using RTK rarefaction, the Chao1 estimator, and Recon v2.1 estimates of unobserved clonotypes. Generation probabilities were computed with OLGA for all TCRbeta clonotypes obtained by the gDNA method from four donors. This immuneACCESS table, as held by TCRdb, lists in-frame sequences with V and J called but not all clones. Of the missing ones, under half trace to an unresolved V gene in checked studies; the others have no known cause. That table supplies the V and J calls and clone size; D and trimming were determined from the DNA. The sample data list about 980,000 clones, and approximately 80% of these were observed just once. The ten largest make up approximately 1.5% of the sample.

Per the germline V gene (reference sequence), LNHNV is the CDR1 and YYDKDF is the CDR2. Between the V and J ends, shortened by 0 bases and 8 bases respectively, the junction contains 14 bases. The CDR3 contains 14 residues, cysteine and phenylalanine counted. Only the CDR3 DNA is retained, 42 bases long and in frame from the first base. Points on this clone: The antigen this receptor binds is unknown. No quality values exist for individual bases; no much larger clone is one base distant.

Material for sequencing was memory CD4+ T cells sorted from blood. According to the study, the label for this sample's cell subset or site signals: CD45RA-negative fraction. The source is a man younger than 35 in good health. The chain couples TRBV15 to TRBJ2-7, with TRBD1 perhaps the D gene, on 6 matching bases. The CDR3 protein: CATSRDTLGQQQYF. The base sequence is TGTGCCACCAGCAGAGATACATTGGGACAACAGCAGTACTTC.